A single sample is the source of the 14 T cell receptor beta chains below, sequenced in a study of cytomegalovirus exposure and HLA in healthy donors. Vbeta (60) and Jbeta (13) primers were used in the PCR. Using immunoSEQ multiplex PCR, the repertoire was profiled, and TCRdb retains in-frame clones only, with some absent. This sample's clone table lists about 120,000 clones. The sample was PBMCs. These receptors all stem from a man aged 18 to 29 in good health and CMV-seronegative.

The gene calls are TRBV19 and TRBJ2-5, with 10 bases fitting TRBD2. This CDR3 has 14 amino acids. Germline CDR1 reads LNHDA; CDR2 reads SQIVND (reference sequence). The V and J ends lost 5 bases and 4 bases, in that order; junction bases with no gene match: 4. The CDR3 protein is CASSLLAGIETQYF. The DNA of the CDR3 is TGTGCCAGTAGTTTACTAGCGGGGATAGAGACCCAGTACTTC.

The V call is TRBV4-1, the J call TRBJ1-2; 8 bases fit TRBD1. Looked up from germline, CDR1 is MGHRA and CDR2 is YSYEKL. With V trimmed by 3 bases and J by 0 bases, 3 bases remained unmatched. This CDR3 is built from 15 residues. The CDR3 nucleotides are TGCGCCAGCAGCCACTTGGGACAGGCTAACTATGGCTACACCTTC. Translating gives CASSHLGQANYGYTF.

CDR3 coding DNA: TGTGCCATCAGTGAGACGGGACTAGCGGCCACCGGGGAGCTGTTTTTT. It specifies CAISETGLAATGELFF. The V gene is TRBV10-3, the J gene TRBJ2-2; 11 nucleotides agree with TRBD2. Germline V gene sequence: CDR1 ENHRY, CDR2 SYGVKD. The CDR3 has 16 amino acids. Losses at the gene ends were 2 bases for V and 4 bases for J; bases not matched to a gene: 3.

This sequence joins TRBV27 and TRBJ2-5, with TRBD1 matching 7 bases. This CDR3 is 12 amino acids long. J lost 7 bases, V lost 4 bases, and 3 bases had no gene match. The germline CDR1 and CDR2 sequences are MNHEY and SMNVEV (reference sequence). In DNA, the CDR3 is TGTGCCAGCAGTTATAGACAGGGGACCCAGTACTTC. Protein: CASSYRQGTQYF.

The chain uses TRBV11-2 and TRBJ1-1, with D hard to call. This CDR3 spans 12 amino acids. V was trimmed by 4 bases and J by 7 bases, leaving 10 bases between them. The germline V gene encodes CDR1 SGHAT and CDR2 FQNNGV. The CDR3: CASSSHPLEAFF. CDR3 sequence (DNA): TGTGCCAGCAGCTCCCACCCACTTGAAGCTTTCTTT.

This chain joins TRBV28 and TRBJ2-7, with a possible D match to TRBD1 (7 bases). The germline V gene has CDR1 MDHEN and CDR2 SYDVKM. The CDR3 is 14 amino acids. V was shortened by 6 bases and J by 4 bases, with 16 bases between the two germline ends. DNA for the CDR3: TGTGCCAGCAGGGAGGGGACAGAGTTGTACGAGCAGTACTTC. This translates into CASREGTELYEQYF.

The chain recombines TRBV18 with TRBJ1-1; D remains ambiguous. Germline V gene sequence: CDR1 KGHSH, CDR2 LQKENI. The length of the CDR3 is 12 residues. V lost 4 bases and J 1 base, leaving 4 bases between the germline ends. CDR3 sequence (DNA): TGTGCCAGCTCACAGCCGAACACTGAAGCTTTCTTT. Protein: CASSQPNTEAFF.

This chain joins TRBV7-2 and TRBJ2-5; TRBD2 is a possible D gene (7 bases). The CDR3 contains 15 residues. Germline V gene sequence: CDR1 SGHTA, CDR2 FQGNSA. Trimming removed 3 bases at V and 4 bases at J, with 15 bases between. CDR3 region: CASSFGGAVGETQYF. DNA for the CDR3: TGTGCCAGCAGCTTTGGGGGGGCTGTAGGAGAGACCCAGTACTTC.

V usage is TRBV27 and J usage is TRBJ2-7; a weak D match, TRBD2 (5 bases). The CDR3 runs 13 residues. V gave up 2 bases and J gave up 0 bases, with 5 bases separating them. Germline V gene lookup returns CDR1 MNHEY and CDR2 SMNVEV (reference sequence). The CDR3 reads CASSLRDSYEQYF. The CDR3 nucleotides are TGTGCCAGCAGTTTACGGGACTCCTACGAGCAGTACTTC.

This chain links TRBV6-5 with TRBJ2-1, with 9 bases aligning to TRBD2. CDR1 is MNHEY, CDR2 SVGAGI, per germline. V shed 8 bases and J 7 bases; nucleotides not matched to a gene: 3. The CDR3 runs to 12 residues. Here the CDR3 reads CASGTSKNEQFF. Written as DNA, the CDR3 is TGTGCCAGCGGGACTAGCAAGAATGAGCAGTTCTTC.

In DNA form, the CDR3 reads TGTGCCAGCAGCTGGCTAGAATCAGGGACTAATGAAAAACTGTTTTTT. This sequence encodes CASSWLESGTNEKLFF. The rearrangement uses TRBV5-5 and TRBJ1-4; D possibly corresponds to TRBD1 (5 bases). The germline V gene encodes CDR1 SGHKS and CDR2 YYEKEE (reference sequence). This CDR3 has 16 amino acids. V dropped 3 bases and J dropped 2 bases, with 14 bases sitting between them.

The chain couples TRBV30 to TRBJ2-2; the D gene is possibly TRBD1 (7 bases). The length of the CDR3 is 14 residues. CDR1 GTSNPN and CDR2 SVGIG come from the germline V gene (reference sequence). The ends were cut back, 5 bases at V and 5 bases at J, with 15 bases in the middle. The CDR3 loop is CAWRGTVLTGELFF. The CDR3 bases are TGTGCCTGGCGGGGGACAGTTCTGACCGGGGAGCTGTTTTTT.

The chain employs TRBV28 and TRBJ1-1; TRBD1 is a possible D gene (5 bases). The V gene lost 6 bases and the J gene lost 9 bases, with 14 bases spanning the gap. This CDR3 is 12 amino acids long. CDR1 is MDHEN, CDR2 SYDVKM, per germline. The CDR3 coding sequence is TGTGCCAGCAGGACAGTTTATGACAAAGCTTTCTTT. It translates to CASRTVYDKAFF. The full variable domain, in which reference TRBV28 and TRBJ1-1 provide the parts outside the CDR3, is DVKVTQSSRYLVKRTGEKVFLECVQDMDHENMFWYRQDPGLGLRLIYFSYDVKMKEKGDIPEGYSVSREKKERFSLILESASTNQTSMYLCASRTVYDKAFFGQGTRLTVV.

The chain recombines TRBV19 with TRBJ1-5, with TRBD1 as a possible D gene (6 bases). Per germline, CDR1 LNHDA and CDR2 SQIVND (reference sequence). The CDR3 extends over 13 amino acids. V was clipped by 6 bases and J by 6 bases, with 12 bases between them. CDR3 sequence (DNA): TGTGCCAGTAGCCTAACAGGGTTTCAGCCCCAGCATTTT. It specifies CASSLTGFQPQHF.